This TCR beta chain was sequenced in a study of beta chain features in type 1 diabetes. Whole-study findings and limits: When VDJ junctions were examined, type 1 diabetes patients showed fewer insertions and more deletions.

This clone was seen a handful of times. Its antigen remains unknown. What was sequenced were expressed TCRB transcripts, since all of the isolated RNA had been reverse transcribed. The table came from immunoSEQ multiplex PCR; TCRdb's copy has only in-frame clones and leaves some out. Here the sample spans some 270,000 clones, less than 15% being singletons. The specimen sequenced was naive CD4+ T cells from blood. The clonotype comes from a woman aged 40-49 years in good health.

The CDR3 region is CASRIFGGETQYF. For the CDR3, the DNA is TGTGCCAGCAGAATCTTTGGGGGGGAAACCCAGTACTTC. The rearrangement links TRBV27 to TRBJ2-5; TRBD2 agrees at 7 bases. V shed 6 bases, J shed 8 bases, and the junction held 9 bases outside the gene matches. This CDR3 comprises 13 residues. Looked up from germline, CDR1 is MNHEY and CDR2 is SMNVEV (reference sequence).